These 7 T cell receptor beta chains share one sample of origin, sequenced in a study of shared clonotypes between healthy human individuals. Assay used: immunoSEQ multiplex PCR; TCRdb lists only in-frame clones, some missing. The repertoire consists of some 2,000,000 clones, with about 95% occurring once and the leading ten covering more than 0.1%. The source material was naive CD4+ T cells sorted from blood. Sample subset: CD45RA+ positively selected. The receptors were gathered from a man aged 18 to 30 in good health.

This chain connects TRBV2 to TRBJ2-5, with no clear D. From germline, CDR1 is SNHLY and CDR2 FYNNEI. Trimming removed 1 base at V and 7 bases at J, with 19 bases between. This CDR3 contains 16 residues. The CDR3 protein is CASSEESTGLIGTQYF. The CDR3 DNA sequence: TGTGCCAGCAGTGAAGAGTCGACGGGCCTCATAGGGACCCAGTACTTC.

The chain recombines TRBV21-1 with TRBJ2-7; TRBD2, as called in the table, went unchecked against the DNA. TRBV21-1 corresponds to a pseudogene. This CDR3 comprises 15 residues. CDR3: CASSKVGAGEHEQYF. The CDR3 coding sequence is TGTGCCAGCAGCAAAGTCGGAGCGGGAGAGCACGAGCAGTACTTC.

The chain couples TRBV7-6 to TRBJ1-2, with 7 bases that match TRBD1. CDR1 SGHVS and CDR2 FNYEAQ come from the germline V gene. The CDR3 is made up of 14 amino acids. J gave up 8 bases and V 8 bases, and 14 bases lay outside the gene matches. The CDR3 sequence is CASGESTGPGGYTF. The CDR3 nucleotides are TGTGCCAGCGGCGAATCGACAGGGCCGGGAGGCTACACCTTC.

V usage is TRBV18 and J usage is TRBJ1-6, with TRBD1 matching over 11 bases. The V and J ends lost 6 bases and 7 bases, in that order; junction bases with no gene match: 5. The CDR3 totals 15 residues. CDR1 is KGHSH, CDR2 LQKENI, per germline. CDR3 in DNA: TGTGCCAGCTCCGGGGACAGGGGGTTCAATTCACCCCTCCACTTT. Amino acids: CASSGDRGFNSPLHF.

The chain is built from TRBV2 and TRBJ1-2, with D hard to call. The V gene's germline CDR1 is SNHLY and CDR2 FYNNEI. There are 14 residues in the CDR3. The V end was cut by 6 bases, the J end by 8 bases, with 19 bases between. The CDR3 coding sequence is TGTGCCAGCAGCCCCTTACCTGACGTTCGGGGCTACACCTTC. It is translated as CASSPLPDVRGYTF.

The chain recombines TRBV7-2 with TRBJ2-5, with 10 bases aligning to TRBD2. With V trimmed by 3 bases and J by 2 bases, 3 bases remained unmatched. This CDR3 is 15 amino acids long. Germline lookup yields CDR1 SGHTA and CDR2 FQGNSA. The CDR3 region has the DNA TGTGCCAGCAGCTTCCTAGCGGGAGTACAAGAGACCCAGTACTTC. Protein product: CASSFLAGVQETQYF.

V usage is TRBV7-2 and J usage is TRBJ2-2; tentatively, D is TRBD1 or TRBD2 (5 bases each). Deletions cut 5 bases from V and 5 bases from J, with 18 bases between. The CDR3 runs to 16 residues. CDR1 and CDR2 from the germline V gene are SGHTA and FQGNSA. The CDR3: CASSQGASTGTGELFF. As DNA, the CDR3 is TGTGCCAGCAGCCAGGGCGCCTCTACGGGAACCGGGGAGCTGTTTTTT.